The source of this TCR beta chain is a study of cytotoxic CD8 clonotypes in ibrutinib-treated CLL. Study in general: Included were 11 relapsed/refractory and 15 treatment-naive patients, of whom approximately 18 were IGHV unmutated. Response samples followed a median 12 months of treatment, range 6 to 36. Regarding the study as a whole: Measured clonality at baseline was greater than in age-matched healthy donors and tracked with circulating CD8+ T-cell counts.

Profiling relied on immunoSEQ multiplex PCR, and the TCRdb table lists in-frame clones only, not all of them. The sample records fewer than 400,000 clones, roughly 71% being singletons. Trimming stripped 4 bases from V and 5 bases from J, with 17 bases between. Germline-derived CDR1 and CDR2 are SGHAT and FQNNGV. This CDR3 contains 15 residues. To note about this clone: Its target is unknown.

This material consisted of PBMCs, taken after 36 months of ibrutinib treatment. The clonotype originates from a human donor with chronic lymphocytic leukemia. The rearrangement links TRBV11-2 to TRBJ1-2, with D maybe TRBD1 (6 bases). In DNA, the CDR3 is TGTGCCAGCAGCTACCGGGACAAGGGTCGTTATGGCTACACCTTC. This codes for CASSYRDKGRYGYTF. The entire variable domain, with the rest obtained from reference TRBV11-2 and TRBJ1-2, is as follows: EAGVAQSPRYKIIEKRQSVAFWCNPISGHATLYWYQQILGQGPKLLIQFQNNGVVDDSQLPKDRFSAERLKGVDSTLKIQPAKLEDSAVYLCASSYRDKGRYGYTFGSGTRLTVV.